This T cell receptor (beta chain) was sequenced during a study of blood T cell repertoires in COVID-19. On the study more broadly: The analysed material was cDNA or gDNA that came from T cells, B-cell-depleted T cells, or PBMCs.

Per the study methods: Reference gene primer amplification gave estimated nucleated cell counts. Generated by immunoSEQ multiplex PCR, the TCRdb table keeps only in-frame clones and is missing some. From that table come the V and J calls and clone size; the DNA was used to work out D and trimming. Of about 88,000 clones in the sample, more than 70% were seen once. The sequence came from a woman aged 80 or over with acute or convalescent COVID-19. The sample consisted of peripheral blood.

The CDR3 loop is CASGRTGDGTF. As DNA, the CDR3 is TGTGCCAGTGGGCGGACAGGGGATGGCACCTTC. The chain joins TRBV19 to TRBJ1-2; 9 positions match TRBD1. The CDR3 totals 11 residues. CDR1 is LNHDA, CDR2 SQIVND, per germline (reference sequence). V gave up 8 bases and J gave up 13 bases; unmatched junction bases: 8. Drawing the rest from reference TRBV19 and TRBJ1-2, the complete variable domain is DGGITQSPKYLFRKEGQNVTLSCEQNLNHDAMYWYRQDPGQGLRLIYYSQIVNDFQKGDIAEGYSVSREKKESFPLTVTSAQKNPTAFYLCASGRTGDGTFGSGTRLTVV.